Listed below are T cell receptor beta chains from one sample, sequenced in a study of shared T cell receptors in the human thymus. TCRdb's copy holds only in-frame clones and misses some; the assay was immunoSEQ multiplex PCR. The sample has 600,000 or so clones, approximately 87% seen once. The same data also went into a second study, on human thymus T cells.

Sequencing used thymocytes. These TCRs come from a boy younger than two with a congenital heart defect. Each CDR3 is given with its conserved first and last residue. D genes are given only for firm matches. Size values are once, few and many counts, or a class for expanded clones, and some rows have none.

j_gene,v_gene,d_gene,abundance,CDR3nt,CDR3aa
TRBJ1-2,TRBV13,NA,once,TGTGCCAGCAGCCCCCGACGGGGGGAGTATGGCTACACCTTC,CASSPRRGEYGYTF
TRBJ2-7,TRBV18,NA,NA,TGTGCCAGCTCACCACAAATAGCACGGAGCTCCTACGAGCAGTACTTC,CASSPQIARSSYEQYF
TRBJ2-1,TRBV5-5,NA,NA,TGTGCCAGCAGCTCCGGGACTCATGAGCAGTTCTTC,CASSSGTHEQFF
TRBJ1-2,TRBV2,NA,NA,TGTGCCAGCAGCGGGTGGGATCCCAGGGGATACTATGGCTACACCTTC,CASSGWDPRGYYGYTF
TRBJ1-2,TRBV7-9,NA,NA,TGTGCCAGCAGCCAAAGACCAGGGGATGGCTACACCTTC,CASSQRPGDGYTF
TRBJ2-2,TRBV9,NA,NA,TGTGCCAGCAGCACCCATAGTTTGAACACCGGGGAGCTGTTTTTT,CASSTHSLNTGELFF
TRBJ1-5,TRBV12-5,NA,NA,TGTGCTAGTGGTTTGGTAACCCGACAGAGCAATCAGCCCCAGCATTTT,CASGLVTRQSNQPQHF
TRBJ2-5,TRBV9,NA,NA,TGTGCCAGCAGCCCAGCCCCGGACATACAAGAGACCCAGTACTTC,CASSPAPDIQETQYF
TRBJ1-5,TRBV28,NA,NA,TGTGCCAGCAGAACCTGTCGCCACAGGGTTGGCAATCAGCCCCAGCATTTT,CASRTCRHRVGNQPQHF
TRBJ1-2,TRBV6-5,NA,NA,TGTGCCAGCACCCAGGAGGGTGGCTATGGCTACACCTTC,CASTQEGGYGYTF
TRBJ2-1,TRBV19,NA,NA,TGTGCCAGTAGTATAGATCTAGGGGCGGAGCAGTTCTTC,CASSIDLGAEQFF
TRBJ2-2,TRBV14,TRBD1,NA,TGTGCCAGCAGCCCTGGACAGGCCCCGAACACCGGGGAGCTGTTTTTT,CASSPGQAPNTGELFF
TRBJ2-5,TRBV7-2,TRBD1,NA,TGTGCCAGCAGAGCGGACAGGGCCCAAGAGACCCAGTACTTC,CASRADRAQETQYF
TRBJ2-3,TRBV6-6,NA,NA,TGTGCCAGCAGCCACACAGATACGCAGTATTTT,CASSHTDTQYF
TRBJ1-2,TRBV5-8,NA,NA,TGTGCCAGCAGCATACACAAACAGCATAACTATGGCTACACCTTC,CASSIHKQHNYGYTF
TRBJ1-1,TRBV12-5,TRBD1,NA,TGTGCTAGTGGTTCCGGGACAGTGGGGAACACTGAAGCTTTCTTT,CASGSGTVGNTEAFF
TRBJ2-3,TRBV4-3,TRBD2,NA,TGCGCCAGCAGCCATTCCCTAGCGGGGGGGCGCACAGATACGCAGTATTTT,CASSHSLAGGRTDTQYF
TRBJ2-7,TRBV18,NA,NA,TGTGCCAGCTCACCTCGGGACAAGTCCTACGAGCAGTACTTC,CASSPRDKSYEQYF
TRBJ1-2,TRBV5-6,NA,few,TGTGCCAGCAGCTGCGGATTTTATGGCTACACCTTC,CASSCGFYGYTF
TRBJ1-1,TRBV14,NA,once,TGTGCCAGCAGCCAAGATACCCAGGGATGGGACACTGAAGCTTTCTTT,CASSQDTQGWDTEAFF
TRBJ1-2,TRBV6-5,NA,NA,TGTGCCAGCAGCCCATCGCAGGGTATTAACTATGGCTACACCTTC,CASSPSQGINYGYTF
TRBJ2-3,TRBV4-1,NA,NA,TGCGCCAGCAGCCAATCGGTAGATACGCAGTATTTT,CASSQSVDTQYF
TRBJ2-7,TRBV11-1,NA,NA,TGTGCCAGCAGCTTGGAGGGGGCGCGGGTCGAGCAGTACTTC,CASSLEGARVEQYF
TRBJ2-1,TRBV11-2,NA,NA,TGTGCCAGCAGCTTAGATGGAGGGGCTAACCCCTACAATGAGCAGTTCTTC,CASSLDGGANPYNEQFF
TRBJ1-5,TRBV19,TRBD1,NA,TGTGCCAGTAGTATAGTGGGGGGACAGGGGACGAGGCAGCCCCAGCATTTT,CASSIVGGQGTRQPQHF
TRBJ2-7,TRBV4-2,TRBD2,few,TGTGCCAGCAGCCCCAGCGGGACCTACGAGCAGTACTTC,CASSPSGTYEQYF
TRBJ2-6,TRBV18,NA,NA,TGTGCCAGCTCAAAGGACTCCGAGGGGGCCAACGTCCTGACTTTC,CASSKDSEGANVLTF
TRBJ2-2,TRBV6-5,TRBD2,NA,TGTGCCAGCAGTTACTCGAGGCGGGGGGGCCCCGGGGAGCTGTTTTTT,CASSYSRRGGPGELFF
TRBJ2-7,TRBV28,TRBD1,once,TGTGCCAGCAGAGACAGGGGATCCTACGAGCAGTACTTC,CASRDRGSYEQYF
TRBJ2-6,TRBV4-3,NA,NA,TGCGCCAGCAGCCAAGACGTCAAGATTCACAGAGTCCCCTCTGGGGCCAACGTCCTGACTTTC,CASSQDVKIHRVPSGANVLTF
TRBJ2-5,TRBV9,NA,NA,TGTGCCAGCAGCCAACAGGAGGGGGAGACCCAGTACTTC,CASSQQEGETQYF
TRBJ2-1,TRBV13,NA,NA,TGTGCCAGCAGCTTATCCGGGAGTTGGGTGGACAATGAGCAGTTCTTC,CASSLSGSWVDNEQFF
TRBJ2-7,TRBV5-1,NA,NA,TGCGCCAGCAGCGGGCAGGATCCTCCCTACGAGCAGTACTTC,CASSGQDPPYEQYF
TRBJ2-5,TRBV5-1,TRBD2,NA,TGCGCCAGCACTCCCGCCCCGGGGGGGCTGGGAGAGACCCAGTACTTC,CASTPAPGGLGETQYF
TRBJ1-1,TRBV5-4,NA,NA,TGTGCCAGCAGCCCGCGGGGGGCGCAGGGAGGAATGAACACTGAAGCTTTCTTT,CASSPRGAQGGMNTEAFF
TRBJ2-1,TRBV9,TRBD2,NA,TGTGCCAGCAGCTCCTGGCTAGCGGACAATGAGCAGTTCTTC,CASSSWLADNEQFF
TRBJ2-7,TRBV19,TRBD2,NA,TGTGCCAGTAGGGCGGGAGTCCCCCCCTACGAGCAGTACTTC,CASRAGVPPYEQYF
TRBJ1-5,TRBV15,NA,NA,TGTGCCACCAGCAGGATCGGCGACAGCCTAAATCAGCCCCAGCATTTT,CATSRIGDSLNQPQHF
TRBJ1-3,TRBV6-1,TRBD1,NA,TGTGCCAGCAGTGGGACAGGGTCTGGAAACACCATATATTTT,CASSGTGSGNTIYF
TRBJ2-2,TRBV4-1,NA,NA,TGCGCCAGCAGCCAAGAGGGAAGAGGGGGAGGGGGTAAGAACACCGGGGAGCTGTTTTTT,CASSQEGRGGGGKNTGELFF
TRBJ2-1,TRBV9,TRBD2,NA,TGTGCCAGCAGCGTAGATCGGCTAGCGGGGCCGTACAATGAGCAGTTCTTC,CASSVDRLAGPYNEQFF
TRBJ1-2,TRBV25-1,NA,NA,TGTGCCAGCAGAGGACAGTCCTATGGCTACACCTTC,CASRGQSYGYTF
TRBJ1-6,TRBV5-1,NA,NA,TGCGCCAGCAGCTACAGGGCACCTAATTCACCCCTCCACTTT,CASSYRAPNSPLHF
TRBJ2-1,TRBV29-1,NA,NA,TGCAGCGTTGACGGAGCGGACCTTCCGCACAATGAGCAGTTCTTC,CSVDGADLPHNEQFF
TRBJ1-1,TRBV18,TRBD1,NA,TGTGCCAGCTCACCACCCGGGACAGGGGGCACTGAAGCTTTCTTT,CASSPPGTGGTEAFF
TRBJ2-2,TRBV21-1,NA,NA,TGTGCCAGCAGCAAGTTGGGGCTTGGTGGCATGATAAACACCGGGGAGCTGTTTTTT,CASSKLGLGGMINTGELFF
TRBJ2-3,TRBV6-5,NA,NA,TGTGCCAGCAGTTATGGGCAGGGTATAACAGATACGCAGTATTTT,CASSYGQGITDTQYF
TRBJ1-3,TRBV10-3,NA,few,TGTGCCATCAGTGACCGAGAACAGGGCTCCTCTGGAAACACCATATATTTT,CAISDREQGSSGNTIYF
TRBJ1-2,TRBV28,NA,NA,TGTGCCAGCAGCCCCTCAGACAGGTACTATGGCTACACCTTC,CASSPSDRYYGYTF
TRBJ2-3,TRBV4-2,TRBD2,NA,TGTGCCAGCAGCCAAGGCAACTTTAGCGGGGGGGTGCCAGATACGCAGTGTTTT,CASSQGNFSGGVPDTQCF
TRBJ1-6,TRBV7-9,NA,few,TGTGCCAGCAGCCAAAGTGGCAGGGTTTATTCACCCCTCCACTTT,CASSQSGRVYSPLHF
TRBJ1-4,TRBV6-1,NA,NA,TGTGCCAGCAGTGAAGGTACAGGATCTCCTGCAACTAATGAAAAACTGTTTTTT,CASSEGTGSPATNEKLFF
TRBJ1-5,TRBV5-8,NA,NA,TGTGCCAGCAGCTTGGCGGGACAAAATAGCAATCAGCCCCAGCATTTT,CASSLAGQNSNQPQHF
TRBJ1-4,TRBV5-4,NA,few,TGTGCCAGCAGCTTTAATAGACAGACAACTAATGAAAAACTGTTTTTT,CASSFNRQTTNEKLFF
TRBJ1-1,TRBV28,NA,NA,TGTGCCAGCAACCTCGATGCGGGGGTGCGTAGCACTGAAGCTTTCTTT,CASNLDAGVRSTEAFF